Listed here are 20 T cell receptor beta chains from one sample, sequenced in a study of blood T cell repertoires in COVID-19. The table came from immunoSEQ multiplex PCR; TCRdb's copy has only in-frame clones and leaves some out. The sample holds around 94,000 clones, 75% to 85% seen once. The sample consisted of peripheral blood. The receptor source for this set is a human donor in a cohort sampled during active COVID-19.

V and J are TRBV19 and TRBJ1-2, with TRBD1 as a possible D gene (5 bases). Trimming stripped 2 bases from V and 2 bases from J, with 21 bases between. The CDR3 runs to 18 residues. The germline gives CDR1 LNHDA, CDR2 SQIVND (reference sequence). The CDR3 here is CASSIYPQGRGTNYGYTF. Here the CDR3 DNA reads TGTGCCAGTAGTATATATCCCCAGGGCCGGGGGACGAACTATGGCTACACCTTC.

CDR3 sequence (DNA): TGTGCCAGCAGCTTAGCCGGGATTGGGGAGCTGTTTTTT. Its translation: CASSLAGIGELFF. The chain employs TRBV7-8 and TRBJ2-2; the D gene is possibly TRBD2 (5 bases). CDR1 is SGHVS and CDR2 is FQNEAQ in the germline V gene. This CDR3 is 13 amino acids long. The V gene lost 0 bases and the J gene lost 8 bases, with 7 bases spanning the gap.

In its sample, this clone was seen a few times. The chain links TRBV6-1 to TRBJ2-7; TRBD2 matches 13 bases. With 2 bases clipped from V and 6 bases from J, the junction kept 10 bases outside the gene matches. Germline CDR1 reads MNHNS; CDR2 reads SASEGT. The CDR3 has 17 amino acids. The DNA of the CDR3 is TGTGCCAGCAGTGAATCGTTATGGGGACTAGCGGGACCCGAGCAGTACTTC. Translated: CASSESLWGLAGPEQYF.

About this clone: The identical CDR3 is also encoded by other nucleotide sequences in the sample. CDR3 in amino acids: CASSPGQTYEQYF. The CDR3 coding sequence is TGTGCCAGCTCACCGGGACAGACCTACGAGCAGTACTTC. The chain employs TRBV18 and TRBJ2-7; TRBD1 matches at 7 bases. CDR3 length: 13 amino acids. V was pared by 3 bases and J by 2 bases, with 1 base of the junction left unmatched. The germline V gene has CDR1 KGHSH and CDR2 LQKENI.

V and J are TRBV15 and TRBJ2-5; TRBD1 agrees at 8 bases. This CDR3 comprises 16 residues. V was clipped by 1 base and J by 2 bases; unmatched bases: 6. The V gene's germline CDR1 is LNHNV and CDR2 YYDKDF (reference sequence). Here the CDR3 DNA reads TGTGCCACCAGCAGAGCCCTAACAGGGGGGCAAGAGACCCAGTACTTC. Encoded protein: CATSRALTGGQETQYF.

The chain uses TRBV28 and TRBJ2-7, with 9 bases fitting TRBD2. V was pared by 4 bases and J by 0 bases, with 4 bases of the junction left unmatched. The CDR3 loop spans 15 amino acids. Per germline, CDR1 MDHEN and CDR2 SYDVKM. Here the CDR3 reads CASSSRTSASYEQYF. For the CDR3, the DNA is TGTGCCAGCAGTTCCAGGACTAGCGCCTCCTACGAGCAGTACTTC.

In DNA, the CDR3 is TGTGCCAGCAGTGACAGGAGAGAGACCCAGTACTTC. Translating gives CASSDRRETQYF. The chain joins TRBV28 to TRBJ2-5; a weak D match, TRBD1 (6 bases). In germline, CDR1 is MDHEN, CDR2 SYDVKM. Trimming removed 5 bases from V and 4 bases from J, with 8 bases in between. CDR3 length equals 12 residues.

The chain carries TRBV5-1 and TRBJ1-2; possible D gene TRBD1, 6 bases. The CDR3 consists of 14 residues. Trimming removed 5 bases at V and 0 bases at J, with 11 bases between. Germline lookup yields CDR1 SGHRS and CDR2 YFSETQ. The CDR3 loop reads CASSRDNSNYGYTF. The CDR3 DNA reads TGCGCCAGCAGTCGGGACAATTCTAACTATGGCTACACCTTC.

The chain employs TRBV3-1 (or the pseudogene TRBV3-2) and TRBJ2-2; 8 bases line up with TRBD1. The CDR3 sequence is 15 residues long. CDR1 is LGHDT and CDR2 is YNNKEL in the germline V gene (reference sequence). V was clipped by 7 bases and J by 1 base; unmatched bases: 5. CDR3: CASTRTGMNTGELFF. In nucleotides, the CDR3 is TGTGCCAGCACCAGGACAGGGATGAACACCGGGGAGCTGTTTTTT.

The rearrangement links TRBV29-1 to TRBJ2-7; D perhaps matches TRBD2 (5 bases). Germline loops: CDR1 SQVTM, CDR2 ANQGSEA. Between the trimmed V and J ends, which lost 6 bases and 6 bases, there was a span of 18 bases. This CDR3 comprises 13 residues. As DNA, the CDR3 is TGCAGCGTATGCCTTAAGAGGGCTAGCGAGCAGTACTTC. It yields the protein CSVCLKRASEQYF.

The chain is built from TRBV7-8 and TRBJ1-2, with 8 bases lining up with TRBD1. CDR3 size: 15 residues. Germline V CDR1 and CDR2: SGHVS, FQNEAQ. With 5 bases clipped from V and 4 bases from J, the junction kept 9 bases outside the gene matches. CDR3 in amino acids: CASSPRTGQGYGYTF. In DNA form, the CDR3 reads TGTGCCAGCAGCCCACGGACAGGGCAGGGCTATGGCTACACCTTC.

The rearrangement links TRBV9 to TRBJ2-1; 9 nucleotides line up with TRBD2. Germline loops: CDR1 SGDLS, CDR2 YYNGEE. The CDR3 is made up of 15 amino acids. V lost 4 bases, J lost 3 bases, and 5 bases stayed unmatched. Here the CDR3 DNA reads TGTGCCAGCAGCCCAAGACTAGCGGACTACAATGAGCAGTTCTTC. Its translation: CASSPRLADYNEQFF.

The gene calls are TRBV7-3 and TRBJ2-7, with TRBD1 identical over 9 bases. This CDR3 spans 15 amino acids. Germline V CDR1 and CDR2: SGHTA, FQGTGA. The junction had 8 bases not matched to a gene; V was cut back by 5 bases and J by 3 bases. The CDR3 nucleotides read TGTGCCAGCAGCGAAACCCCGGGACAGGGCTACGAGCAGTACTTC. Translated, it gives CASSETPGQGYEQYF.

This clone came up many times. V usage is TRBV6-4 and J usage is TRBJ1-1; D call uncertain. Germline V gives CDR1 MRHNA, CDR2 SNTAGT. Trimming stripped 5 bases from V and 1 base from J, with 11 bases between. The CDR3 extends over 14 amino acids. The CDR3 loop is CASSSNPGNTEAFF. The CDR3 nucleotides are TGTGCCAGCAGTAGTAACCCGGGGAACACTGAAGCTTTCTTT.

This chain connects TRBV9 to TRBJ1-1; TRBD1 matches 11 bases. The germline gives CDR1 SGDLS, CDR2 YYNGEE. After removal of 1 base from V and 1 base from J, the junction contained 9 bases not matched to a gene. CDR3 size: 18 residues. CDR3 in DNA: TGTGCCAGCAGCGTAAGGGGACAGGGGGAGGTAGGGAACACTGAAGCTTTCTTT. This sequence encodes CASSVRGQGEVGNTEAFF.

This sequence joins TRBV4-1 and TRBJ2-6; weak D call: TRBD1 (6 bases). Germline CDR1 MGHRA, CDR2 YSYEKL. The V gene lost 4 bases and the J gene lost 5 bases, with 15 bases spanning the gap. CDR3 length: 16 amino acids. CDR3 loop: CASSPLIRGWANVLTF. CDR3 nucleotide sequence: TGCGCCAGCAGCCCCTTGATCAGGGGCTGGGCCAACGTCCTGACTTTC.

The chain carries TRBV27 and TRBJ1-4; D is uncertain. Germline assignment: CDR1 MNHEY and CDR2 SMNVEV (reference sequence). V gave up 5 bases and J gave up 8 bases, with 15 bases separating them. CDR3 length: 14 amino acids. Here the CDR3 DNA reads TGTGCCAGCAGTCCCAGCGGACTTGAAGAAAAACTGTTTTTT. Translation: CASSPSGLEEKLFF.

About this clone: At one end the junction does not follow the germline gene, possibly because of a read error. The chain recombines TRBV7-8 with TRBJ2-1, with 7 bases lining up with TRBD2. The CDR3 runs to 15 residues. Germline-derived CDR1 and CDR2 are SGHVS and FQNEAQ. For the CDR3, the DNA is TGTGCCAGCAGTTTAGGGGTCGGCGGGGGCAATGAGCAGTTCTTC. Residues: CASSLGVGGGNEQFF.

This clone showed up just a few times. The chain joins TRBV3-1 (or the pseudogene TRBV3-2) to TRBJ2-6, with D unresolved. V lost 0 bases to trimming and J lost 3 bases, with 3 bases between them. The germline V gene encodes CDR1 LGHDT and CDR2 YNNKEL (reference sequence). The CDR3 consists of 14 residues. Here the CDR3 reads CASSQDVGANVLTF. For the CDR3, the DNA is TGTGCCAGCAGCCAAGACGTTGGGGCCAACGTCCTGACTTTC.

V gene TRBV7-6 combines with J gene TRBJ2-6; unclear D gene. V lost 4 bases to trimming and J lost 2 bases, with 9 bases between them. CDR3 size: 15 residues. The germline CDR1 and CDR2 sequences are SGHVS and FNYEAQ. CDR3 sequence: CASSSTVTGANVLTF. The CDR3 DNA sequence: TGTGCCAGCAGCTCTACAGTTACTGGGGCCAACGTCCTGACTTTC.